The TCR beta chain under discussion was sequenced for a study of early T cells in non-severe SARS-CoV-2 infection. Study-wide background: Unsorted whole-blood RNA was sequenced in bulk, leaving chains unpaired. Whole-study results and caveats: The matching step, a VDJdb search, favored anti-spike CD8 responses and missed private and CD4 specificities.

This clonotype was recorded a few times. Its cognate antigen is unknown. Germline CDR1 MDHEN, CDR2 SYDVKM. This CDR3 is built from 16 residues. The V segment lost 5 bases and the J segment 4 bases; nucleotides outside the gene matches: 10. The TCR library protocol attached unique molecular identifiers to the individual cDNA molecules. One entry per CDR3 protein results from TCRdb running MiXCR on the 5' RACE reads. The sample gives tens of thousands of distinct CDR3 sequences, about 12% of which show up once; roughly 8.3% is in the top ten. This chain links TRBV28 with TRBJ2-7; 11 bases line up with TRBD2. Sequencing input: whole blood. The receptor comes from an adult who was a healthcare worker with PCR-confirmed SARS-CoV-2 infection or an uninfected control (not recorded which). The CDR3 region has the DNA TGTGCCAGCAGTCGCCCTATAGCGGGAGGGCAATACGAGCAGTACTTC. As protein: CASSRPIAGGQYEQYF.